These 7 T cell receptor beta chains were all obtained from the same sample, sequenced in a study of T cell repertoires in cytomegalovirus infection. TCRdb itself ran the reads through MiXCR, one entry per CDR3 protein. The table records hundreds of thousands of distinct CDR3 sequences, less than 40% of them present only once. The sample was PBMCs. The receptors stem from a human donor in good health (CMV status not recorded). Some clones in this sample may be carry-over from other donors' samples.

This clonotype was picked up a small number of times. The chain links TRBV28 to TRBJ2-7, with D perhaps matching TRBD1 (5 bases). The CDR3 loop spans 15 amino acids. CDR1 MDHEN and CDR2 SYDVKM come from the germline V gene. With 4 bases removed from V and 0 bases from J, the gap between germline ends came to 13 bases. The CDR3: CASSSPAGNSYEQYF. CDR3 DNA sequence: TGTGCCAGCAGTTCCCCCGCAGGGAACTCCTACGAGCAGTACTTC.

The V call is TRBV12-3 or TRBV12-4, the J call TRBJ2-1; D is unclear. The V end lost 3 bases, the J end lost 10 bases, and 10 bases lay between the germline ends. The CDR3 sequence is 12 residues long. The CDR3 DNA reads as TGTGCCAGCAGTTTCGTTGGGCAGGAGCAGTTCTTC. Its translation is CASSFVGQEQFF.

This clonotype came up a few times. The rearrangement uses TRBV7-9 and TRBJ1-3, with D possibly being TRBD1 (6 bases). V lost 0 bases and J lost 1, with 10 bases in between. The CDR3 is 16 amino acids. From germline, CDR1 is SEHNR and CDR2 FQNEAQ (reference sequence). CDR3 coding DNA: TGTGCCAGCAGCTTAGCCAGGGGTATTTCTGGAAACACCATATATTTT. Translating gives CASSLARGISGNTIYF.

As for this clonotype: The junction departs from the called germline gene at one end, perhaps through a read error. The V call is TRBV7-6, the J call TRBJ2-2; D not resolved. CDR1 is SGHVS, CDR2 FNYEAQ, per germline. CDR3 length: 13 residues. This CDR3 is CASSIASRGELFF. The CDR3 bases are TGTGCTAGCAGCATAGCTTCACGCGGGGAGCTGTTTTTT.

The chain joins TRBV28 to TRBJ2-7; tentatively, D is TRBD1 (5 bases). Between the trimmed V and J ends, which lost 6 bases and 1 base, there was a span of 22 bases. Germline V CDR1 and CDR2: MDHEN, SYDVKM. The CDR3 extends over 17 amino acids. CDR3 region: CASSSSIRQGRSYEQYF. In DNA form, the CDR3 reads TGTGCCAGCAGCTCTTCGATCCGTCAGGGTAGGTCCTACGAGCAGTACTTC.

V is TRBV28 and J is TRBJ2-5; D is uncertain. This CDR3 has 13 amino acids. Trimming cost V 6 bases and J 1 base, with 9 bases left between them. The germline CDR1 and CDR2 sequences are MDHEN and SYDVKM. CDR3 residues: CASSTAGQETQYF. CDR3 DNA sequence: TGTGCCAGCAGCACGGCAGGCCAAGAGACCCAGTACTTC.

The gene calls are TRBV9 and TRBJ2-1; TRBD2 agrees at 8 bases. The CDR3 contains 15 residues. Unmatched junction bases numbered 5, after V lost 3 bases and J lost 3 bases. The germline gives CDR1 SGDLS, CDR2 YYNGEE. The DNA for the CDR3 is TGTGCCAGCAGCGGAACTAGCGGAGACTACAATGAGCAGTTCTTC. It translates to CASSGTSGDYNEQFF.